This entry is about one T cell receptor beta chain. Its antigen is still unknown. The sort gate was single viable CD3+CD4+CD8-CD45RO+ cells for memory CD4+ T cells. This sample was taken from a study of memory CD4+ T cells and cytomegalovirus serostatus. Across the study: Healthy Belgian adult donors included nine or ten CMV-positive and 24 CMV-negative people.

The table came from immunoSEQ multiplex PCR; TCRdb's copy has only in-frame clones and leaves some out. This sample carries some 48,000 clones, over 75% of them seen once, and the ten largest clones take 0.78%. Looked up from germline, CDR1 is SEHNR and CDR2 is FQNEAQ (reference sequence). The germline V and J ends were trimmed by 0 bases and 1 base, with 9 bases remaining between them. The length of the CDR3 is 15 residues. The study, taken as a whole, reports: Median bootstrapped AUC for CMV status was just under 0.97 originally, less than 0.93 US-trained.

The TCR originated in an adult in good health and CMV-seronegative. Material: memory CD4+ T cells from blood. The chain employs TRBV7-9 and TRBJ2-5, with D tentatively TRBD2 (5 bases). Written as DNA, the CDR3 is TGTGCCAGCAGCTTAGCGCTAAGCGGCCAAGAGACCCAGTACTTC. As protein: CASSLALSGQETQYF.